This T cell receptor (beta chain) derives from a study of Ad26.COV2.S vaccination and SARS-CoV-2 variants (dated by TCRdb to the early 2020s). For the wider study: Sequencing of the TCRbeta repertoire served to evaluate the specificity and breadth of SARS-CoV-2-reactive T cell receptors following Ad26.COV2.S vaccination. A total of 32 samples were included in the TCR-sequenced set, comprising around 19 Ad26.COV2.S vaccine recipients, 5 placebo recipients and 8 SARS-CoV-2 convalescent individuals. On the study overall, not on this receptor specifically: The authors noted that the TCR breadth and depth analyses may have underestimated total T cell responses. After vaccination, spike-specific CD8+ and CD4+ T cell responses were reported to show substantial breadth. Non-spike TCR breadth was comparable between vaccine and placebo recipients, consistent with the vaccine containing only spike. Ad26.COV2.S recipients had higher spike-specific TCR breadth than placebo recipients (P = 0.0014).

CDR1 and CDR2, looked up from the germline V gene, are ENHRY and SYGVKD. From cysteine to phenylalanine, the CDR3 is 14 amino acids long. The CDR3 DNA has 42 bases and is translated from base 1. The junction carries 8 bases between V and J, which are trimmed by 6 bases and 0 bases respectively. This specimen's time point label, interpreted: individuals recovered from natural SARS-CoV-2 infection. For this clone: Its antigen is unknown. No base-level quality is on record; no much larger clone is a single base apart.

The immunoSEQ Assay was used to sequence TCRbeta CDR3 regions. After extraction, genomic DNA underwent amplification by bias-controlled multiplex PCR, followed by high-throughput sequencing. Under the source paper's analysis protocol: To quantify the absolute abundance of each unique TCRbeta CDR3 region, sequences were collapsed and filtered. T cell fraction was estimated by normalizing TCRbeta template counts to usable DNA, which was measured by amplifying reference genes present in all nucleated cells. Repertoire TCRs were annotated as SARS-CoV-2-specific when V gene, CDR3 amino acid sequence and J gene were exactly matched to a known reactive TCR set. MIRA supplied the reference SARS-CoV-2 TCR set, which was filtered for enrichment in COVID-19-positive ImmuneCODE repertoires so that public or cross-reactive TCRs were removed. Based on the MIRA antigens, annotated TCRs were further analysed at the level of specific ORF or position within ORF. Breadth was defined as the number of annotated unique rearrangements divided by the total number of unique productive rearrangements, and depth was defined as the summed frequency of the annotated unique rearrangements. TCR breadth was compared between groups using two-sided Wilcoxon rank-sum tests. The clones in this table, taken by TCRdb from immuneACCESS, are in-frame only. Not every clone is retained; where verified, under half of the shortfall comes from an unresolved V gene, and the cause of the rest is unknown. V, J and clone size reflect that table, while D and trimming were determined from the DNA. The sample table records about 350,000 clones; roughly nine tenths of these occur just once. 3.5% to 4.5% of the sample goes to the ten largest clones.

This clonotype was obtained from a human donor who had recovered from COVID-19. The chain links TRBV10-3 with TRBJ1-4, with no confidently assigned D gene. The sequenced sample was peripheral blood, obtained after recovery from COVID-19. The nucleotide sequence is TGTGCCATCAGCCGGGGTGCAACTAATGAAAAACTGTTTTTT. Translated, it reads CAISRGATNEKLFF.